The T cell receptor beta chain described here comes from a study of read filtering for tumor transcriptome and immune sequencing. Study background: Whole-transcriptome libraries were prepared after DNase treatment.

Germline assignment: CDR1 MNHNY and CDR2 SVGAGI (reference sequence). The CDR3 totals 16 residues. V lost 4 bases to trimming and J lost 2 bases, with 15 bases between them. Molecular barcoded adaptors covering alpha/delta and beta/gamma chains were used on 400 ng RNA. A single record per CDR3 protein comes from TCRdb applying MiXCR to the reads. The table records 65,000 or so distinct CDR3 sequences, around a fifth of them present only once. There are many counts of this clonotype. V and J are TRBV6-6 and TRBJ2-1; possibly TRBD1 for D (5 bases). The clonotype comes from a donor aged 40 or over with multiple myeloma. The source material was a population of CD138-negative cells sorted from bone marrow. CDR3 coding DNA: TGTGCCAGCAGTTTACGTGGCCAGGGAACCTACAATGAGCAGTTCTTC. This translates into CASSLRGQGTYNEQFF.